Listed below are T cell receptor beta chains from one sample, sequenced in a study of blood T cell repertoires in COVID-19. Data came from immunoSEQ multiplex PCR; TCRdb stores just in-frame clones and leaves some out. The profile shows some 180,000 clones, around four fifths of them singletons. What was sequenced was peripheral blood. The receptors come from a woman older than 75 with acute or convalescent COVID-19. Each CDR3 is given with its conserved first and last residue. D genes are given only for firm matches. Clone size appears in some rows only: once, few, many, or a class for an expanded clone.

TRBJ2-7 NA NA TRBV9 TGTGCCAGCAGCGTCACCGACAGCTACGAGCAGTACTTC CASSVTDSYEQYF
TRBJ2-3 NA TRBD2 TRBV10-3 TGTGCCATCAGTCCGGGACTAGCTTCAGATACGCAGTATTTT CAISPGLASDTQYF
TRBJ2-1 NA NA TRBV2 TGTGCCAGCCATGAGGGTCAGATGCGCAATGAGCAGTTCTTC CASHEGQMRNEQFF
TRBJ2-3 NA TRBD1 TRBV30 TGTGCCTGGAGTAACCCGGGACAGGGGGCAGATACGCAGTATTTT CAWSNPGQGADTQYF
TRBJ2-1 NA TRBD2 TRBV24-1 TGTGCCACCAGTGATTCAGTAGCGGGAGGGATTTTTGGTGAGCAGTTCTTC CATSDSVAGGIFGEQFF
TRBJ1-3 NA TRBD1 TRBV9 TGTGCCAGCAGCGGAGACAGGGGTGAAAACACCATATATTTT CASSGDRGENTIYF
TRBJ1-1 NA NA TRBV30 TGTGCCTGGAGTGTCACCGTGGGGGGGGCTTTCTTT CAWSVTVGGAFF
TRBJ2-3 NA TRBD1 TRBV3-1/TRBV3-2 TGTGCCAGCAGTCGGGACAGGGGGTACACAGATACGCAGTATTTT CASSRDRGYTDTQYF
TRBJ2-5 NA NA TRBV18 TGTGCCAGCTCACCGGACAGTGAAGAGACCCAGTACTTC CASSPDSEETQYF
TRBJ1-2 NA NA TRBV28 TGTGCCAGCAGTTCGACAGGTGCCGTTAACTATGGCTACACCTTC CASSSTGAVNYGYTF
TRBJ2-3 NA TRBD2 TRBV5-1 TGCGCCAGCAGCCAAGGGACTAGCGGGAGGACAGATACGCAGTATTTT CASSQGTSGRTDTQYF
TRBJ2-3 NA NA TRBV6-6 TGTGCCAGTTCGGCCCGGGGGACCCTCACAGATACGCAGTATTTT CASSARGTLTDTQYF
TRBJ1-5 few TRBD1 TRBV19 TGTGCCAGTAGTATGACAGGGGTGGGCAATCAGCCCCAGCATTTT CASSMTGVGNQPQHF
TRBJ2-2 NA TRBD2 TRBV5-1 TGCGCCAGCAGCGCGGGACTAAACACCGGGGAGCTGTTTTTT CASSAGLNTGELFF
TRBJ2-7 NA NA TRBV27 TGTGCCAGCAGCCTCCAGGGGTCCTACGAGCAGTACTTC CASSLQGSYEQYF
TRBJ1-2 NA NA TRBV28 TGTGCCAGCAGTTTCATCAGGGGAATTAACTATGGCTACACCTTC CASSFIRGINYGYTF
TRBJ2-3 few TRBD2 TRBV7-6 TGTGCCAGCAGCTTAGGACTAGCTGAAGATACGCAGTATTTT CASSLGLAEDTQYF
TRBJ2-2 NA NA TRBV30 TGTGCCTGGAGTGTACCCGGGAGCCATAACACCGGGGAGCTGTTTTTT CAWSVPGSHNTGELFF
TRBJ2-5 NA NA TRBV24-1 TGTGCCACCCGGGCCGGAGGCCAAGAGACCCAGTACTTC CATRAGGQETQYF
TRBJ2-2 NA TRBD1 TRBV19 TGTGCCAGTAGTGCGACAGGGGCCATGAACACCGGGGAGCTGTTTTTT CASSATGAMNTGELFF
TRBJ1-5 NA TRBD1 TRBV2 TGTGCCAGCAGGTCCTGGACAGGGATTGATAGGCCGATAAGCAATCAGCCCCAGCATTTT CASRSWTGIDRPISNQPQHF
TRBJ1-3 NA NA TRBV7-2 TGTGCCAGCAGCTGGAACGCAGGTGACTCTGGAAACACCATATATTTT CASSWNAGDSGNTIYF
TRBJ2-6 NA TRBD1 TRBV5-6 TGTGCCAGCAGCCGCCCCGGGACAGGGGGCGTCGGGGCCAACGTCCTGACTTTC CASSRPGTGGVGANVLTF
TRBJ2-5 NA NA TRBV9 TGTGCCAGCAGCTTTAGTGAGGCGGTGGAGACCCAGTACTTC CASSFSEAVETQYF
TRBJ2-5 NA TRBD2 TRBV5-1 TGCGCCAGCAGCTTGGTTGGTAGCGGGAGTGGAGAGACCCAGTACTTC CASSLVGSGSGETQYF
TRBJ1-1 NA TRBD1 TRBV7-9 TGTGCCAGCAGCCCCAGACAGGGATCGAACACTGAAGCTTTCTTT CASSPRQGSNTEAFF
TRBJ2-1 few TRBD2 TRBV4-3 TGCGCCAGCAGCCTTGGGACTAGCGGGGGGTACAATGAGCAGTTCTTC CASSLGTSGGYNEQFF
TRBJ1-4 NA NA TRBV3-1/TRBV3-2 TGTGCCAGCAGCCAAGAGGGGAGAAATGAAAAACTGTTTTTT CASSQEGRNEKLFF
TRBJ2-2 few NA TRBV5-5 TGTGCCAGCAGTGTCCCCGCCGGGGAGCTGTTTTTT CASSVPAGELFF
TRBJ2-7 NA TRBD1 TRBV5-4 TGTGCCAGCAGCTCCCGGGACAGGAATGAGCAGTACTTC CASSSRDRNEQYF
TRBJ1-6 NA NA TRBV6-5 TGTGCCAGCAGACAGTATAATTCACCCCTCCACTTT CASRQYNSPLHF
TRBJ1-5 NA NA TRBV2 TGTGCCAGCAGTGAAAAGTCAGGCAATCAGCCCCAGCATTTT CASSEKSGNQPQHF
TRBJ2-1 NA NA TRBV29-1 TGCAGCGTTGCAGGGGTTCGCTCCTACAATGAGCAGTTCTTC CSVAGVRSYNEQFF
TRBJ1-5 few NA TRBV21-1 TGTGCCAGCGTACGATCTGGACACGCCAATCAGCCCCAGCATTTT CASVRSGHANQPQHF
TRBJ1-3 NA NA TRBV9 TGTGCCAGCAGCCCCGGGGGGGCCCCGGGAAACACCATATATTTT CASSPGGAPGNTIYF
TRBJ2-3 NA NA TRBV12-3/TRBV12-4 TGTGCCAGCAGCCCTTCGAGGAATACGCAGTATTTT CASSPSRNTQYF
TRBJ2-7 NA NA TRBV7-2 TGTGCCAGCAGCTTAGCGGTCGGCGAGCAGTACTTC CASSLAVGEQYF
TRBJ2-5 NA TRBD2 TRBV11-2 TGTGCCAGCAGCCCGCCGGGACTAGCGGGAGTGAAGACCCAGTACTTC CASSPPGLAGVKTQYF
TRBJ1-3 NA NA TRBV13 TGTGCCAGCAGCTCACCCGACTTGAGCTCTGGAAACACCATATATTTT CASSSPDLSSGNTIYF
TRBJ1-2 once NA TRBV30 TGTGCCTGGAGTCCGGGGGGCTTCTATGGCTACACCTTC CAWSPGGFYGYTF
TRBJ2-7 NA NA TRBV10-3 TGTGCCATCTCTTCCGCGGTTACTTCTTACGAGCAGTACTTC CAISSAVTSYEQYF
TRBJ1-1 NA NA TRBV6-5 TGTGCCAGCAGTTACTCCGGGGGGTTGACTGAAGCTTTCTTT CASSYSGGLTEAFF
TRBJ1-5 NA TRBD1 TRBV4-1 TGCGCCAGCAGCCAAGTAGCGGGACAGGGGGGTCAGCCCCAGCATTTT CASSQVAGQGGQPQHF
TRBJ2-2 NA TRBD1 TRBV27 TGTGCCAGCGGAAAACAGGGGGCCGGGGAGCTGTTTTTT CASGKQGAGELFF